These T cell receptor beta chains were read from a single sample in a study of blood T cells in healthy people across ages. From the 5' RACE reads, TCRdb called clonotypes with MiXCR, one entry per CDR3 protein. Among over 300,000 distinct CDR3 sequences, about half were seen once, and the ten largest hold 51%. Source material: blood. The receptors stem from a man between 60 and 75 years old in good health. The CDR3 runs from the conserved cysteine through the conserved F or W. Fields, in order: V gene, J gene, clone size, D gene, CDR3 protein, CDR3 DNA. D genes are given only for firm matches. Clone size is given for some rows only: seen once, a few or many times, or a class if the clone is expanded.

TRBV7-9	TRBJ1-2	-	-	CASSLVPGRMDGYTF	TGTGCCAGCAGCTTAGTGCCAGGGCGGATGGATGGCTACACCTTC
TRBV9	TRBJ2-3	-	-	CASSVGTDTQYF	TGTGCCAGCAGCGTGGGCACAGATACGCAGTATTTT
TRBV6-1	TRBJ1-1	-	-	CASSEAPVGAFF	TGTGCCAGCAGTGAAGCGCCGGTCGGAGCTTTCTTT
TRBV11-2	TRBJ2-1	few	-	CASSLGVGNEQFF	TGTGCCAGCAGCTTAGGGGTAGGGAATGAGCAGTTCTTC
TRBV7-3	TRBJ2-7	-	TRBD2	CASSSSGRLDEQYF	TGTGCCAGCAGCTCTAGCGGGAGATTGGACGAGCAGTACTTC
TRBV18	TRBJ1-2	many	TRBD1	CASSPTLGQGNYGYTF	TGTGCCAGCTCACCGACCTTAGGACAGGGCAACTATGGCTACACCTTC
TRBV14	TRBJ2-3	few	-	CASSQDRGWTDTQYF	TGTGCCAGCAGCCAAGATAGGGGGTGGACAGATACGCAGTATTTT
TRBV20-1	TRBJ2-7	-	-	CSARSSGSGKGAPTPYEQYF	TGCAGTGCTAGATCATCTGGTTCCGGGAAGGGCGCCCCTACTCCCTACGAGCAGTACTTC
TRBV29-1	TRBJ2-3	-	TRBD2	CSVVPSGPGTDTQYF	TGCAGCGTTGTTCCTAGCGGACCCGGCACAGATACGCAGTATTTT
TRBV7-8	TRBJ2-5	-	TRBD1	CASSPDRVYGQYF	TGTGCCAGCAGCCCGGACAGGGTCTACGGGCAGTACTTC
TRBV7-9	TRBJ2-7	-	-	CASSPNLQGSEQYF	TGTGCCAGCAGCCCTAATCTACAGGGAAGTGAGCAGTACTTC
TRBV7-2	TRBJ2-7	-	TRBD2	CASSLEGTSGRFEQYF	TGTGCCAGCAGCTTAGAAGGGACTAGCGGGAGGTTCGAGCAGTACTTC
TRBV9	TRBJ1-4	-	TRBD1	CASSTRQGANEKLFF	TGTGCCAGCAGCACTCGACAGGGAGCTAATGAAAAACTGTTTTTT
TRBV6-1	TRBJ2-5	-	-	CASSEEGETQYF	TGTGCCAGCAGTGAAGAGGGTGAGACCCAGTACTTC
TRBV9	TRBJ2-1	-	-	CASVGVLETQFF	TGTGCCAGCGTAGGGGTTTTGGAGACCCAGTTCTTC
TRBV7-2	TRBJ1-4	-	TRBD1	CASSPGTAYATNEKLFF	TGTGCCAGCAGCCCAGGGACAGCCTATGCAACTAATGAAAAACTGTTTTTT
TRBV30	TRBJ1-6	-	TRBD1	CAWRQDRGVNNSPLHF	TGTGCCTGGCGCCAGGACAGGGGTGTTAATAATTCACCCCTCCACTTT
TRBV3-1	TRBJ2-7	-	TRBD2	CASQRGGAYEQYF	TGTGCCAGTCAACGGGGGGGGGCCTACGAGCAGTACTTC
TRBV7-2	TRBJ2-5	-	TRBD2	CASSGSGGVETQYF	TGTGCCAGCAGCGGGAGCGGGGGTGTGGAGACCCAGTACTTC
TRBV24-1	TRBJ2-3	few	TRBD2	CATSDKTSGRVTDTQYF	TGTGCCACCAGTGACAAGACTAGCGGGAGAGTGACCGATACGCAGTATTTT
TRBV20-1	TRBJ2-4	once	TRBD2	CSAPGGGNIQYF	TGCAGTGCCCCGGGGGGTGGAAACATTCAGTACTTC
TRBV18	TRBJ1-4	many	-	CASSPLTGELFF	TGTGCCAGCTCACCCCTCACGGGGGAACTGTTTTTT
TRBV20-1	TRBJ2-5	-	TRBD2	CSALAGGPETQYF	TGCAGTGCTCTCGCGGGGGGCCCAGAGACCCAGTACTTC
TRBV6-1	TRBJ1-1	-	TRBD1	CASRLGQFTEAFF	TGTGCCAGCAGACTGGGACAGTTCACTGAAGCTTTCTTT
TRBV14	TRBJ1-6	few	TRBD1	CASSQDQSVRQGPSEGPLHF	TGTGCCAGCAGCCAAGATCAATCGGTGCGACAGGGCCCTTCAGAGGGACCCCTCCACTTT
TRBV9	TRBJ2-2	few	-	CASSRASPGELFF	TGTGCCAGCTCCCGAGCGAGTCCCGGGGAGCTGTTTTTT
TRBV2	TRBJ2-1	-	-	CASSEAVAGTGNEQFF	TGTGCCAGCAGTGAAGCGGTGGCGGGAACCGGAAATGAGCAGTTCTTC
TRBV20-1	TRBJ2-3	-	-	CSARGMVDTQYF	TGCAGTGCTAGAGGTATGGTGGATACGCAGTATTTT
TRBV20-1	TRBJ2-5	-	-	CSAQRPPGETQYF	TGCAGTGCTCAGCGGCCACCGGGAGAGACCCAGTACTTC
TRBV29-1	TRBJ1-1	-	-	CSAAGQNLNTEAFF	TGCAGCGCCGCAGGCCAGAACCTGAACACTGAAGCTTTCTTT
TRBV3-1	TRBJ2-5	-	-	CASSQVLAERETQYF	TGTGCCAGCAGCCAAGTTTTGGCCGAGCGAGAGACCCAGTACTTC
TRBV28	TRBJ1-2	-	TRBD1	CASSLLQGFSYTF	TGTGCCAGCAGTTTGTTACAGGGGTTCAGCTACACCTTC
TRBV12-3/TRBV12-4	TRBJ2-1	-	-	CASSDPGDSSYNEQFF	TGTGCCAGCAGTGATCCCGGGGACTCCTCCTACAATGAGCAGTTCTTC
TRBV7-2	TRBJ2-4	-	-	CASSLVTGLAKNIQYF	TGTGCCAGCAGCTTAGTAACGGGGCTAGCCAAAAACATTCAGTACTTC
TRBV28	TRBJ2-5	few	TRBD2	CASSRIPFSGSQETQYF	TGTGCCAGCAGCCGCATCCCCTTTAGCGGGAGCCAGGAGACCCAGTACTTC
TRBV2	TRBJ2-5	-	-	CASSEARAGEETQYF	TGTGCCAGCAGTGAAGCGAGGGCAGGGGAAGAGACCCAGTACTTC
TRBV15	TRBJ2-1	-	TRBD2	CATSAPLAGGRNEQFF	TGTGCCACCAGCGCTCCTCTAGCGGGGGGGCGGAATGAGCAGTTCTTC
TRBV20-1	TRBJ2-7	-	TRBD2	CSASTRTSGNKYEQYF	TGCAGTGCTAGCACAAGGACTAGCGGGAACAAATACGAGCAGTACTTC
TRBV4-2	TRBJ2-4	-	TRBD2	CASSQDGLAGEYKNIQYF	TGTGCCAGCAGCCAAGACGGACTAGCGGGAGAATACAAAAACATTCAGTACTTC
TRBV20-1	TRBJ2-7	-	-	CSAPFSYEQYF	TGCAGTGCTCCCTTCTCCTACGAGCAGTACTTC
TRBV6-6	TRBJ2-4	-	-	CASSPRPELTKNIQYF	TGTGCCAGCAGTCCTAGGCCAGAACTAACCAAAAACATTCAGTACTTC
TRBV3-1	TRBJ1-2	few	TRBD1	CASSPRDRPSLNYGYTF	TGTGCCAGCAGCCCCCGGGACAGACCAAGTCTTAACTATGGCTACACCTTC